This TCR beta chain was profiled in a study of T cells in Graves' hyperthyroidism and ophthalmopathy. Overall study context: Before any treatment, at initial diagnosis, peripheral blood was collected.

It was RNA transcripts that yielded the amplified TCR beta CDR3 regions. In the first-round RT-PCR of the TCR CDR3, the HTBI primer set was used. TCRdb itself ran the multiplex PCR reads through MiXCR, one entry per CDR3 protein. The top ten hold less than 9% of the sample, which has around 600,000 distinct CDR3 sequences, 14% seen once. This clonotype was found many times. Diagnosis relied on clinical symptoms, serum thyroxine and TRAb, thyroid ultrasound and orbital computed tomography. Sample: blood. The source of this sequence is a woman younger than 35 with Graves' ophthalmopathy.

The CDR3 nucleotides are TGTGCCACCAGTGATTTGGGGGGATACGAGCAGTACTTC. Amino acid sequence: CATSDLGGYEQYF. The chain employs TRBV24-1 and TRBJ2-7; D may match TRBD1 or TRBD2 (5 bases each). The CDR3 length is 13 residues. The V end lost 0 bases, the J end lost 4 bases, and 6 bases lay between the germline ends. CDR1 and CDR2 from the germline V gene are KGHDR and SFDVKD.